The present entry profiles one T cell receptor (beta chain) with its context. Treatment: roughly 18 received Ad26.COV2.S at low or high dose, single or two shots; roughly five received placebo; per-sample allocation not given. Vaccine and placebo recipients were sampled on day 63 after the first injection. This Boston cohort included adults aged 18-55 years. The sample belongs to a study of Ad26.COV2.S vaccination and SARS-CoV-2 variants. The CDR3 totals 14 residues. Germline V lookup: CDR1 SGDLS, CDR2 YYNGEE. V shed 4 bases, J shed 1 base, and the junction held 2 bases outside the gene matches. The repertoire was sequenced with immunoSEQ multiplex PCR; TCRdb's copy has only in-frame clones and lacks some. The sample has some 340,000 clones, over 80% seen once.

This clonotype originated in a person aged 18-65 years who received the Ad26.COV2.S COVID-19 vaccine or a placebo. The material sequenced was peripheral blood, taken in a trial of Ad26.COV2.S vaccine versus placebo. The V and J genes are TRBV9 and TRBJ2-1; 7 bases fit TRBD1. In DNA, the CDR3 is TGTGCCAGCAGCCCAGGGGGATCCTACAATGAGCAGTTCTTC. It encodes CASSPGGSYNEQFF. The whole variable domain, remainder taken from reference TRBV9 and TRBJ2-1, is DSGVTQTPKHLITATGQRVTLRCSPRSGDLSVYWYQQSLDQGLQFLIQYYNGEERAKGNILERFSAQQFPDLHSELNLSSLELGDSALYFCASSPGGSYNEQFFGPGTRLTVL.